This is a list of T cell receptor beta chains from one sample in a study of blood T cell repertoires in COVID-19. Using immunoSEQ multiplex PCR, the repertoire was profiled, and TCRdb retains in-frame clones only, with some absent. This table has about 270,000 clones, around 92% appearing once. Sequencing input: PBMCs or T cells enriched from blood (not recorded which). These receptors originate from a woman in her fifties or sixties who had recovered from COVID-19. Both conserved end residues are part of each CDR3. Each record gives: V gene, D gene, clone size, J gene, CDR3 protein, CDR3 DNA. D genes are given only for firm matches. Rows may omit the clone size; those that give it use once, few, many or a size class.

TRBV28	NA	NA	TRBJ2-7	CASSHGQDYRNEQYF	TGTGCCAGCAGCCACGGACAGGACTACCGGAACGAGCAGTACTTC
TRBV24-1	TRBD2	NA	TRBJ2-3	CATSDVGGSPPDTQYF	TGTGCCACCAGTGATGTGGGGGGGTCTCCCCCAGATACGCAGTATTTT
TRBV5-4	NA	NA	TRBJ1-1	CASSLYLGPNTEAFF	TGTGCCAGCAGCTTGTATCTAGGCCCGAACACTGAAGCTTTCTTT
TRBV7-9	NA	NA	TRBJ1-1	CASSSGTLNTEAFF	TGTGCCAGCAGCTCCGGGACACTGAACACTGAAGCTTTCTTT
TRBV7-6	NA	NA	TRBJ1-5	CASSPRTGSNQPQHF	TGTGCCAGCAGCCCTAGGACGGGGTCCAATCAGCCCCAGCATTTT
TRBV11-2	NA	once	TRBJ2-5	CASSFNPRSKETQYF	TGTGCCAGCAGCTTTAACCCCCGGAGTAAAGAGACCCAGTACTTC
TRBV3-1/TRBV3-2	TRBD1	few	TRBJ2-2	CASSLTTGANTGELFF	TGTGCCAGCAGCCTAACGACAGGGGCTAACACCGGGGAGCTGTTTTTT
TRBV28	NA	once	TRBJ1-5	CASIPPRGAADQPQHF	TGTGCCAGCATTCCACCACGGGGGGCGGCGGATCAGCCCCAGCATTTT
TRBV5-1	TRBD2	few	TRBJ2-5	CASSLAPGEGTQYF	TGCGCCAGCAGCTTGGCCCCCGGGGAGGGGACCCAGTACTTC
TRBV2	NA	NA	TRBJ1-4	CASSGGKGEKLFF	TGTGCCAGCAGTGGAGGGAAGGGAGAAAAACTGTTTTTT
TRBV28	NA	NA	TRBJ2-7	CASSFSGGEQYF	TGTGCCAGCAGTTTTTCCGGAGGGGAGCAGTACTTC
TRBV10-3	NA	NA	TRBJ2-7	CAISEVGGQNYEQYF	TGTGCCATCAGTGAGGTGGGGGGACAGAACTACGAGCAGTACTTC
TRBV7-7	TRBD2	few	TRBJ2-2	CASSSIAGQGTGELFF	TGTGCTAGCAGCTCAATAGCGGGACAAGGCACCGGGGAGCTGTTTTTT